Below, one TCR beta chain is given with its context. What it binds is unknown. The read is 3 residues too short to cover the CDR3 end, so that end is filled in from the germline J gene. Of CVID subjects, some 15 were female and approximately 31 male, mean age roughly 37. The data stem from a study of T cell clonality in common variable immunodeficiency. Whole-study findings and limits: Fewer deletions and N-nucleotide insertions were reportedly seen in common variable immunodeficiency TCR beta sequences. CVID subjects had higher TCRbeta clonality than healthy controls, most marked in about a third.

TCRdb's table, derived via immunoSEQ multiplex PCR, lists solely in-frame clones and lacks some. The sample has about 34,000 clones, none seen only once. Trimming took off 8 bases at V and 2 bases at J, with 19 bases between the two ends. The CDR3 is 16 residues long. The germline CDR1 and CDR2 sequences are MNHEY and SVGEGT. V gene TRBV6-2 or TRBV6-3 combines with J gene TRBJ1-5, with a weak D call TRBD1 (6 bases). What was sequenced was peripheral blood mononuclear cells. The TCR comes from a human donor with common variable immunodeficiency. The CDR3 reads CASRQMAGAGNQPQHF. Incomplete CDR3 DNA: TGTGCCAGCCGGCAGATGGCAGGGGCGGGCAATCAGCCC.